This T cell receptor beta chain was captured by sequencing in a study of T cell changes during pregnancy in multiple sclerosis. Only in-frame clones appear in the TCRdb table, and some are missing; sequencing was by immunoSEQ multiplex PCR. The sample has 90,000 or so clones; around 93% are singletons. This CDR3 is 15 amino acids long. From germline, CDR1 is SGHVS and CDR2 FNYEAQ. Trimming stripped 4 bases from V and 0 bases from J, with 13 bases between. The sequence derives from a female donor with multiple sclerosis, enrolled in a pregnancy study. The chain combines TRBV7-6 with TRBJ2-7; tentative D call: TRBD2 (6 bases). This specimen consisted of peripheral blood, obtained before pregnancy. In DNA form, the CDR3 reads TGTGCCAGCAGCTACCTGCGGGGAAGCTCCTACGAGCAGTACTTC. It is translated as CASSYLRGSSYEQYF. Filled out from reference TRBV7-6 and TRBJ2-7, the complete variable domain reads GAGVSQSPRYKVTKRGQDVALRCDPISGHVSLYWYRQALGQGPEFLTYFNYEAQQDKSGLPNDRFSAERPEGSISTLTIQRTEQRDSAMYRCASSYLRGSSYEQYFGPGTRLTVT.